This passage covers 5 T cell receptor beta chains from one sample sequenced in a study of CD8 T cells in ankylosing spondylitis (dated 2017 in TCRdb). The library was made by 5' RACE. Sequencing instrument: Illumina HiSeq 2500. TCRdb reran the public reads through fastp at Q25 and MiXCR, keeping productive beta chains. Merged by CDR3 protein, the rows form single entries marked with the most common genes and DNA. The sample table lists 200,000 to 250,000 distinct CDR3 sequences, 10% of them with a count of one. The ten biggest clones cover under 25% of the sample. Material for sequencing was blood, either unsorted or a sorted T cell fraction (not recorded which). The origin of the receptors is a male donor with ankylosing spondylitis or in good health (not recorded which).

This rearrangement joins TRBV6-5 to TRBJ1-1; D not certain. V lost 4 bases, J lost 1 base, and 16 bases lay in between. This CDR3 comprises 16 residues. The germline V gene has CDR1 MNHEY and CDR2 SVGAGI. In nucleotides, the CDR3 is TGTGCCAGCAGTTGCTCTCCCACGTTGGGGAACACTGAAGCTTTCTTT. Translation gives CASSCSPTLGNTEAFF.

This clonotype occurred many times. This sequence joins TRBV20-1 and TRBJ2-3; a weak D match, TRBD1 (6 bases). Trimming removed 5 bases from V and 1 base from J, with 13 bases in between. The CDR3 has 14 residues. Germline CDR1 DFQATT, CDR2 SNEGSKA (reference sequence). The CDR3: CSAGRQVRTDTQYF. In DNA, the CDR3 is TGCAGTGCTGGACGACAGGTGCGCACAGATACGCAGTATTTT.

Many counts were recorded for this clonotype. The V gene is TRBV12-3 or TRBV12-4, the J gene TRBJ1-6, with a tentative D call TRBD1 (5 bases). Trimming removed 3 bases at V and 0 bases at J, with 6 bases between. The CDR3 sequence is 15 residues long. The CDR3 coding sequence is TGTGCCAGCAGTTTCGGGGGCTCCTATAATTCACCCCTCCACTTT. Its protein is CASSFGGSYNSPLHF.

CDR3 protein: CASSDDYRETQYF. In DNA form, the CDR3 reads TGTGCCAGCAGTGACGACTACCGGGAGACCCAGTACTTC. V is TRBV2 and J is TRBJ2-5; maybe TRBD2 (5 bases). V was shortened by 3 bases and J by 5 bases, with 10 bases between the two germline ends. Germline CDR1 is SNHLY and CDR2 is FYNNEI. The CDR3 is 13 amino acids.

This clonotype was counted many times. This chain links TRBV18 with TRBJ1-5, with D unresolved. Per the germline V gene, CDR1 is KGHSH and CDR2 is LQKENI. The CDR3 runs to 17 residues. V was trimmed by 3 bases and J by 0 bases, leaving 15 bases between them. The CDR3 spells CASSPYADNYSNQPQHF. The CDR3 DNA reads TGTGCCAGCTCACCTTATGCAGACAATTATAGCAATCAGCCCCAGCATTTT. The full variable domain, rest sourced from reference TRBV18 and TRBJ1-5, is NAGVMQNPRHLVRRRGQEARLRCSPMKGHSHVYWYRQLPEEGLKFMVYLQKENIIDESGMPKERFSAEFPKEGPSILRIQQVVRGDSAAYFCASSPYADNYSNQPQHFGDGTRLSIL.